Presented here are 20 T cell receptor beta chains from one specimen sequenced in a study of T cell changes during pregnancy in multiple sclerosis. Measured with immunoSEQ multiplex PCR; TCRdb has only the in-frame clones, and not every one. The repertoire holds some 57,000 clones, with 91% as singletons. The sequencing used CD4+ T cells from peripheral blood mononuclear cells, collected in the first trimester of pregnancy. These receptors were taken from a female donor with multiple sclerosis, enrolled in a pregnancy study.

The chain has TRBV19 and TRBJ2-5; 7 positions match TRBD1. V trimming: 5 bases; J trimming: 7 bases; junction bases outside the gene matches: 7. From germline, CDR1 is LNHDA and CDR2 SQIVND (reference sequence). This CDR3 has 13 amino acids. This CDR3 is CASSEGAGLTQYF. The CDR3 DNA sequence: TGTGCCAGTAGTGAGGGGGCCGGTCTGACCCAGTACTTC.

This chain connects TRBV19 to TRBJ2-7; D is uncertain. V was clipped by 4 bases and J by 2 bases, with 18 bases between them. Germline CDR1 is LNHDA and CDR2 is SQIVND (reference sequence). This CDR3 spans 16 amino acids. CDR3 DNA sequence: TGTGCCAGTAGTACTCCCGGGTTTCCCGGAGCCTACGAGCAGTACTTC. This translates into CASSTPGFPGAYEQYF.

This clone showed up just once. DNA for the CDR3: TGTGCCAGCAGCCCCCGAGCGCTCTCCTACAATGAGCAGTTCTTC. Protein: CASSPRALSYNEQFF. The chain has TRBV9 and TRBJ2-1; D gene uncertain. V lost 4 bases and J 0 bases, leaving 11 bases between the germline ends. Germline CDR1 and CDR2: SGDLS and YYNGEE. The CDR3 is 15 residues long.

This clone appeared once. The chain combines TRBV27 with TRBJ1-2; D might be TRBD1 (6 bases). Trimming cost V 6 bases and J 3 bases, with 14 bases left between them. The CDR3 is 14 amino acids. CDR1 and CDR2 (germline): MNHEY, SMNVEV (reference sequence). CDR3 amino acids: CASRSQGSYYGYTF. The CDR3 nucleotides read TGTGCCAGCAGATCACAGGGATCTTACTATGGCTACACCTTC.

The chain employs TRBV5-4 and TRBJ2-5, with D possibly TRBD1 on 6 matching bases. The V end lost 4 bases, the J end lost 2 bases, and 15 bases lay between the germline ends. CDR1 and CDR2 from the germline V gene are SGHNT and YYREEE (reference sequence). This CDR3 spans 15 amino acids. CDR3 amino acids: CASSGQGLIQETQYF. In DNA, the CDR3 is TGTGCCAGCAGCGGCCAGGGGCTCATACAAGAGACCCAGTACTTC.

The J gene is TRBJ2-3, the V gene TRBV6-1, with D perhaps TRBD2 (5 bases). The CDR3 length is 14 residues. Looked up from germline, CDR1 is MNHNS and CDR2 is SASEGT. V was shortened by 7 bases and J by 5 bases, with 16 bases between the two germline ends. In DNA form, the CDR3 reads TGTGCCAGCACCCCTCGAGGGTTTCAAGATACGCAGTATTTT. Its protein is CASTPRGFQDTQYF.

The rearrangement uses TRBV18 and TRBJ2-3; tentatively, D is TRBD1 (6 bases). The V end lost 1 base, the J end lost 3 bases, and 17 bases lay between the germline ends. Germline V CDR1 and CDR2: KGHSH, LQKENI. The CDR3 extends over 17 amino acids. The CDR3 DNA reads TGTGCCAGCTCACCACTGGGTACAGGGATTAGGACAGATACGCAGTATTTT. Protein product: CASSPLGTGIRTDTQYF. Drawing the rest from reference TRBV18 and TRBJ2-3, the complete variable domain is NAGVMQNPRHLVRRRGQEARLRCSPMKGHSHVYWYRQLPEEGLKFMVYLQKENIIDESGMPKERFSAEFPKEGPSILRIQQVVRGDSAAYFCASSPLGTGIRTDTQYFGPGTRLTVL.

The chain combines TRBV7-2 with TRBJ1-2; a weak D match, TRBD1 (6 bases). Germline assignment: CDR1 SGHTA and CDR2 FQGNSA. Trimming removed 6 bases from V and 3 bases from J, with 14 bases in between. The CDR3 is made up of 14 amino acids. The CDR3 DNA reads TGTGCCAGCAGTTATTACGAGGGGGACTATGGCTACACCTTC. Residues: CASSYYEGDYGYTF.

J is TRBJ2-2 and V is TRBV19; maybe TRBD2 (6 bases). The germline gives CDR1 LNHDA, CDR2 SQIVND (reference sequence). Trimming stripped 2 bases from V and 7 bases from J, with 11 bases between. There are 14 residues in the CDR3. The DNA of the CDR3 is TGTGCCAGTAGTATATATGGGGGGTACGGGGAGCTGTTTTTT. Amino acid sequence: CASSIYGGYGELFF.

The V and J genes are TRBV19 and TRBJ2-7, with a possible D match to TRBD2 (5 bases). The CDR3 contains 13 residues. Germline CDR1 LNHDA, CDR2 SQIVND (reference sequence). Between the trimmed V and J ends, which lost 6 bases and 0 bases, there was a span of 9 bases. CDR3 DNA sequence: TGTGCCAGTAGCTACGGAGGCTCCTACGAGCAGTACTTC. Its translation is CASSYGGSYEQYF.

DNA of the CDR3: TGTGCCAGCAAATTAGGGGGGGCAACCTACAATGAGCAGTTCTTC. It codes for CASKLGGATYNEQFF. The chain carries TRBV2 and TRBJ2-1, with TRBD2 as a possible D gene (7 bases). The CDR3 extends over 15 amino acids. V was shortened by 7 bases and J by 2 bases, with 15 bases between the two germline ends. The V gene's germline CDR1 is SNHLY and CDR2 FYNNEI.

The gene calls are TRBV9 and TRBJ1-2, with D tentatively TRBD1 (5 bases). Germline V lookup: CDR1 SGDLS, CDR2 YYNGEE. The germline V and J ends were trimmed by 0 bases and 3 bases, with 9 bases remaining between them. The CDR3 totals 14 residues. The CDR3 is CASSVGAGDYGYTF. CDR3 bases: TGTGCCAGCAGCGTAGGGGCGGGGGACTATGGCTACACCTTC.

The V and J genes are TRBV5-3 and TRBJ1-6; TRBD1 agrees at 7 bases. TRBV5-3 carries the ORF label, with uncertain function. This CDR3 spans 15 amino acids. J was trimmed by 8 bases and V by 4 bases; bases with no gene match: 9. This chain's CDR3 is CARSPDRERDSPLHF. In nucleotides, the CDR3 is TGTGCCAGAAGCCCTGACAGGGAACGTGATTCACCCCTCCACTTT.

CDR3 in DNA: TGTGCCAGCAGCTTGGACAGGGGAAGCTCCTACGAGCAGTACTTC. This sequence encodes CASSLDRGSSYEQYF. This chain links TRBV5-5 with TRBJ2-7, with 7 bases matching TRBD1. V lost 0 bases, J lost 0 bases, and 3 bases stayed unmatched. CDR1 and CDR2 from the germline V gene are SGHKS and YYEKEE (reference sequence). The CDR3 covers 15 residues.

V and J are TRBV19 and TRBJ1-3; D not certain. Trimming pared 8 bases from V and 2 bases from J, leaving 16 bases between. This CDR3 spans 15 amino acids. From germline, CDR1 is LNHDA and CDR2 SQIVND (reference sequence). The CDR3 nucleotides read TGTGCCAGTTCCCTGGTACACCAGACTGGAAACACCATATATTTT. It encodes CASSLVHQTGNTIYF.

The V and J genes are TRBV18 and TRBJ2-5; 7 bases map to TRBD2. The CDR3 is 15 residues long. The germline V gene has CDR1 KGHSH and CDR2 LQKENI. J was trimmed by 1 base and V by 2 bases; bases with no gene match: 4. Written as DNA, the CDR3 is TGTGCCAGCTCACCAAGGCGGGGGAGCCAAGAGACCCAGTACTTC. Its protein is CASSPRRGSQETQYF.

CDR3 bases: TGTGCCAGCCACGGTTTGGGCGGGGGCAATGAGCAGTTCTTC. Translation: CASHGLGGGNEQFF. This chain connects TRBV6-5 to TRBJ2-1, with 7 bases matching TRBD2. The CDR3 has 14 amino acids. CDR1 is MNHEY, CDR2 SVGAGI, per germline. The V segment lost 8 bases and the J segment 6 bases; nucleotides outside the gene matches: 10.

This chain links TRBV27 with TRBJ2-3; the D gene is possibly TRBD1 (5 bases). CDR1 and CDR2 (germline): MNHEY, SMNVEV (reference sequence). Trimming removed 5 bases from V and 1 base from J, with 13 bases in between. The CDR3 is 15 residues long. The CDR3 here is CASSPPGIGTDTQYF. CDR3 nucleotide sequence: TGTGCCAGCAGTCCGCCAGGGATAGGCACAGATACGCAGTATTTT.

The CDR3 sequence: CASSVGGGASGATDTQYF. CDR3 bases: TGTGCCAGCAGCGTAGGCGGCGGGGCTAGCGGGGCCACAGATACGCAGTATTTT. This chain links TRBV9 with TRBJ2-3; 9 bases align to TRBD2. V gave up 0 bases and J gave up 2 bases; unmatched junction bases: 10. The CDR3 runs to 18 residues. Germline-derived CDR1 and CDR2 are SGDLS and YYNGEE.

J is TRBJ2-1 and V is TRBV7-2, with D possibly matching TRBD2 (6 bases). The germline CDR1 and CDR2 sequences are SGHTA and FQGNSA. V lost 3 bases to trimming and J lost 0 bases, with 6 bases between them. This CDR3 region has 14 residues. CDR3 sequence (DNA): TGTGCCAGCAGCTTTAGCGGCTCCTACAATGAGCAGTTCTTC. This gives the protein CASSFSGSYNEQFF.